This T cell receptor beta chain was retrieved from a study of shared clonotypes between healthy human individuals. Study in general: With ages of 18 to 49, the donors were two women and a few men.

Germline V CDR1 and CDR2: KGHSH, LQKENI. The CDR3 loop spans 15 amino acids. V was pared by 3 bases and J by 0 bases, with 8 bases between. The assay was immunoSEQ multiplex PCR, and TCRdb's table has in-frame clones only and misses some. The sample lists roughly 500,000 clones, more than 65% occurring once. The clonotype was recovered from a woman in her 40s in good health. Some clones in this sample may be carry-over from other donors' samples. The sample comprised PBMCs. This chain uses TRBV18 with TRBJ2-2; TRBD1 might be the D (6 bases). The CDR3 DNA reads TGTGCCAGCTCACCGGGACAAGCGAACACCGGGGAGCTGTTTTTT. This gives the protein CASSPGQANTGELFF.